Listed here are 16 T cell receptor beta chains from one sample, sequenced in a study of blood T cell repertoires in COVID-19. TCRdb keeps only in-frame clones here, not all; method: immunoSEQ multiplex PCR. The sample yields tens of thousands of clones, more than 80% seen once. Sequenced sample: peripheral blood. These receptors were taken from a man older than 75 with acute or convalescent COVID-19.

The chain couples TRBV6-5 to TRBJ2-6; TRBD1 agrees at 7 bases. CDR3 size: 15 residues. J was trimmed by 6 bases and V by 0 bases; bases with no gene match: 2. Germline CDR1 reads MNHEY; CDR2 reads SVGAGI. CDR3 loop: CASSYSGGAANVLTF. In DNA form, the CDR3 reads TGTGCCAGCAGTTACTCAGGGGGCGCGGCCAACGTCCTGACTTTC.

This chain links TRBV6-1 with TRBJ1-5; 7 bases line up with TRBD1. From germline, CDR1 is MNHNS and CDR2 SASEGT. The V segment lost 1 base and the J segment 3 bases; nucleotides outside the gene matches: 9. The CDR3 totals 17 residues. CDR3 bases: TGTGCCAGCAGTGAAGACCGACAGGGCCCACTCAATCAGCCCCAGCATTTT. Translating gives CASSEDRQGPLNQPQHF.

This clone appeared a single time. J is TRBJ2-7 and V is TRBV5-1; 11 bases align to TRBD2. Germline loops: CDR1 SGHRS, CDR2 YFSETQ. The CDR3 covers 14 residues. Trimming cost V 0 bases and J 7 bases; bases outside gene matches: 3. The CDR3 DNA follows: TGCGCCAGCAGCTTGGTAGCGGGGGGGCGTGAGCAGTACTTC. It is translated as CASSLVAGGREQYF.

The chain recombines TRBV27 with TRBJ2-1; TRBD2 matches 15 bases. Losses at the gene ends were 5 bases for V and 8 bases for J; bases not matched to a gene: 10. CDR1 is MNHEY and CDR2 is SMNVEV in the germline V gene (reference sequence). CDR3 size: 17 residues. CDR3 nucleotide sequence: TGTGCCAGCAGTCTCAGGACTAGCGGGGGGGCTAAAGATGAGCAGTTCTTC. This encodes CASSLRTSGGAKDEQFF.

V usage is TRBV3-1 (or the pseudogene TRBV3-2) and J usage is TRBJ2-7; 9 positions match TRBD2. The CDR3 has 15 amino acids. Germline loops: CDR1 LGHDT, CDR2 YNNKEL (reference sequence). V dropped 1 base and J dropped 3; count of bases not matched to a gene: 4. In DNA, the CDR3 is TGTGCCAGCAGCCAAGGGCCTAGCGGGGTCTACGAGCAGTACTTC. Translated: CASSQGPSGVYEQYF.

The chain combines TRBV29-1 with TRBJ2-2; TRBD2 matches 11 bases. Per the germline V gene, CDR1 is SQVTM and CDR2 is ANQGSEA. V was clipped by 7 bases and J by 1 base; unmatched bases: 5. The CDR3 length is 15 residues. CDR3 sequence: CSGAGTSGNTGELFF. The CDR3 DNA is TGCAGCGGGGCCGGGACTAGCGGGAACACCGGGGAGCTGTTTTTT.

The genes are TRBV7-8 and TRBJ1-4; 8 nucleotides line up with TRBD1. Germline V CDR1 and CDR2: SGHVS, FQNEAQ. This CDR3 has 15 amino acids. Trimming took 4 bases from V and 4 from J; bases not matched to a gene: 5. The CDR3 sequence is CASSSYRGDNEKLFF. The DNA for the CDR3 is TGTGCCAGCAGCTCGTACAGGGGGGATAATGAAAAACTGTTTTTT.

V is TRBV11-3 and J is TRBJ2-1, with 9 positions matching TRBD1. From germline, CDR1 is SGHNT and CDR2 YENEEA. This CDR3 has 14 residues. Losses at the gene ends were 3 bases for V and 5 bases for J; bases not matched to a gene: 2. The CDR3 spells CASSFRTGDNEQFF. In DNA form, the CDR3 reads TGTGCCAGCAGCTTTAGGACAGGGGACAATGAGCAGTTCTTC.

The V gene is TRBV2, the J gene TRBJ1-2; 10 nucleotides align to TRBD1. Germline CDR1 SNHLY, CDR2 FYNNEI. V lost 8 bases to trimming and J lost 5 bases; unmatched junction nucleotides: 11. The CDR3 is 15 amino acids. This chain's CDR3 is CASSARDRGEYGYTF. The CDR3 DNA reads TGTGCCAGCTCGGCTCGGGACAGGGGAGAGTATGGCTACACCTTC.

This rearrangement joins TRBV6-6 to TRBJ2-2, with TRBD2 matching over 16 bases. This CDR3 comprises 17 residues. Germline-derived CDR1 and CDR2 are MNHNY and SVGAGI (reference sequence). Unmatched junction bases numbered 7, after V lost 5 bases and J lost 7 bases. The CDR3 DNA is TGTGCCAGCAGTCCCGGGACTAGCGGGGGGGCAGGCGGGGAGCTGTTTTTT. It yields the protein CASSPGTSGGAGGELFF.

The V and J genes are TRBV19 and TRBJ1-4, with TRBD1 matching 10 bases. The junction had 6 bases not matched to a gene; V was cut back by 5 bases and J by 6 bases. Germline CDR1 and CDR2: LNHDA and SQIVND (reference sequence). This CDR3 has 15 residues. CDR3 region: CASSSVGTGDEKLFF. In nucleotides, the CDR3 is TGTGCCAGTAGTTCAGTAGGGACAGGGGATGAAAAACTGTTTTTT.

This chain links TRBV5-1 with TRBJ2-3; 8 positions agree with TRBD2. The germline CDR1 and CDR2 sequences are SGHRS and YFSETQ. V lost 0 bases and J lost 0; bases outside the gene matches: 18. CDR3 length equals 21 residues. CDR3 sequence (DNA): TGCGCCAGCAGCTTGGGTTATGGTAGCGGGGACCTACTTTCTAGCACAGATACGCAGTATTTT. It specifies CASSLGYGSGDLLSSTDTQYF.

This chain links TRBV27 with TRBJ2-5; TRBD2 matches 9 bases. Germline-derived CDR1 and CDR2 are MNHEY and SMNVEV (reference sequence). The V segment lost 2 bases and the J segment 2 bases; nucleotides outside the gene matches: 3. This CDR3 spans 15 amino acids. CDR3 protein: CASSLNLAGQETQYF. The CDR3 DNA sequence: TGTGCCAGCAGTTTAAATCTAGCGGGGCAAGAGACCCAGTACTTC.

This clone is a singleton in its sample. The chain links TRBV6-5 to TRBJ2-3; possibly TRBD2 for D (6 bases). Per germline, CDR1 MNHEY and CDR2 SVGAGI. The CDR3 has 14 amino acids. Trimming took 6 bases from V and 5 from J, leaving 15 bases between them. The chain's CDR3 is CASSRRPEGDTQYF. DNA for the CDR3: TGTGCCAGCAGCCGTCGGCCGGAGGGAGATACGCAGTATTTT.

This chain joins TRBV29-1 and TRBJ1-1; D may be TRBD1 (5 bases). V lost 7 bases and J 5 bases, leaving 14 bases between the germline ends. Per the germline V gene, CDR1 is SQVTM and CDR2 is ANQGSEA. This CDR3 contains 12 residues. Here the CDR3 DNA reads TGCAGCGCAATAGGGGCCTCGACTGAAGCTTTCTTT. As protein: CSAIGASTEAFF.

V and J are TRBV5-5 and TRBJ1-6, with a tentative D call TRBD1 (6 bases). The CDR3 spans 14 residues. Germline V gene data show CDR1 as SGHKS and CDR2 as YYEKEE (reference sequence). Trimming pared 0 bases from V and 7 bases from J, leaving 8 bases between. The CDR3 DNA reads as TGTGCCAGCAGCTTGGCAGGGGCGAATTCACCCCTCCACTTT. Amino acids: CASSLAGANSPLHF.